Each of the 31 T cell receptor beta chains below was sequenced from the same sample in a study of blood T cell repertoires in COVID-19. Clones were read by immunoSEQ multiplex PCR, and TCRdb kept only the in-frame ones, dropping some. Of around 260,000 clones in the sample, less than 90% were seen once. The sequencing sample was made of peripheral blood. The receptors were sampled from a man aged 55-75 years who had recovered from COVID-19.

Only one count was recorded for this clone. This sequence joins TRBV9 and TRBJ2-2; 11 bases fit TRBD2. This CDR3 comprises 18 residues. Germline assignment: CDR1 SGDLS and CDR2 YYNGEE. V trimming: 0 bases; J trimming: 2 bases; junction bases outside the gene matches: 6. CDR3 DNA: TGTGCCAGCAGCGTAGATCGTCTAGCGGGGGGTAACACCGGGGAGCTGTTTTTT. The encoded protein is CASSVDRLAGGNTGELFF.

This rearrangement joins TRBV7-9 to TRBJ1-5; tentatively, D is TRBD1 (5 bases). The V gene lost 1 base and the J gene lost 3 bases, with 7 bases spanning the gap. CDR3 length equals 14 residues. Germline CDR1 SEHNR, CDR2 FQNEAQ (reference sequence). CDR3 amino acids: CASSLGGLNQPQHF. CDR3 nucleotides: TGTGCCAGCAGCTTAGGGGGACTCAATCAGCCCCAGCATTTT. Full variable domain (remainder filled in from reference TRBV7-9 and TRBJ1-5): DTGVSQNPRHKITKRGQNVTFRCDPISEHNRLYWYRQTLGQGPEFLTYFQNEAQLEKSRLLSDRFSAERPKGSFSTLEIQRTEQGDSAMYLCASSLGGLNQPQHFGDGTRLSIL.

The V and J genes are TRBV27 and TRBJ2-3; TRBD1 agrees at 8 bases. This CDR3 has 15 amino acids. V lost 3 bases and J lost 3; bases outside the gene matches: 5. Germline V gene lookup returns CDR1 MNHEY and CDR2 SMNVEV (reference sequence). Written as DNA, the CDR3 is TGTGCCAGCAGTTTCCAGACAGGGGTTACAGATACGCAGTATTTT. It translates to CASSFQTGVTDTQYF.

V and J are TRBV30 and TRBJ1-6; weak D call: TRBD1 (5 bases). The CDR3 sequence is 16 residues long. Germline loops: CDR1 GTSNPN, CDR2 SVGIG (reference sequence). CDR3 nucleotides: TGTGCGGAGAGGACAACGAAGGGAACCTATAATTCACCCCTCCACTTT. It codes for CAERTTKGTYNSPLHF.

A remark on this clone: At one boundary the junction diverges from the germline segment, which might be a read error. This chain connects TRBV3-1 (or the pseudogene TRBV3-2) to TRBJ2-5; 10 bases fit TRBD1. The germline V gene has CDR1 LGHDT and CDR2 YNNKEL (reference sequence). CDR3 size: 17 residues. The CDR3 region is CATSRRQGQGGRETQYF. The CDR3 DNA follows: TGTGCCACCAGCCGGCGTCAAGGACAGGGGGGGAGGGAGACCCAGTACTTC.

The table lists this clone with a count of one. J is TRBJ2-7 and V is TRBV21-1; the table's D call TRBD1 went unverified against the DNA. TRBV21-1 is marked as a pseudogene. This CDR3 contains 15 residues. The CDR3 spells CASSKTGQITYEQYF. For the CDR3, the DNA is TGTGCCAGCAGCAAGACGGGACAAATTACCTACGAGCAGTACTTC.

This chain uses TRBV5-4 with TRBJ2-3; TRBD2 might be the D (6 bases). Germline V gene data show CDR1 as SGHNT and CDR2 as YYREEE (reference sequence). The V end lost 4 bases, the J end lost 2 bases, and 17 bases lay between the germline ends. The CDR3 consists of 16 residues. The CDR3 nucleotides are TGTGCCAGCAGCGAGTTTGGGGGGACGCTCACAGATACGCAGTATTTT. Protein product: CASSEFGGTLTDTQYF.

This clone was observed a single time. This rearrangement joins TRBV24-1 to TRBJ1-5; no definite D call. V was pared by 2 bases and J by 1 base, with 5 bases between. The CDR3 consists of 14 residues. The germline gives CDR1 KGHDR, CDR2 SFDVKD. The CDR3 coding sequence is TGTGCCACCAGTGATTCGAGAAGCAATCAGCCCCAGCATTTT. Protein: CATSDSRSNQPQHF.

Of note for this clone: At one end, the junction sequence differs from germline, possibly due to a read error. This chain joins TRBV7-7 and TRBJ2-5; 8 bases line up with TRBD2. The CDR3 has 14 amino acids. CDR1 is SSHAT, CDR2 FNYEAQ, per germline (reference sequence). In DNA, the CDR3 is TGTGCTAGCAGCTTCGGGGGGGCAAGCGAGACCCAGTACTTC. Protein product: CASSFGGASETQYF.

The rearrangement uses TRBV11-2 and TRBJ1-2; no definite D call. Germline CDR1 and CDR2: SGHAT and FQNNGV. The ends were cut back, 0 bases at V and 5 bases at J, with 10 bases in the middle. This CDR3 contains 14 residues. CDR3 in DNA: TGTGCCAGCAGCTTAGAAGTAGTCTCGTATGGCTACACCTTC. Translating it yields CASSLEVVSYGYTF. Full variable domain (missing parts from reference TRBV11-2 and TRBJ1-2): EAGVAQSPRYKIIEKRQSVAFWCNPISGHATLYWYQQILGQGPKLLIQFQNNGVVDDSQLPKDRFSAERLKGVDSTLKIQPAKLEDSAVYLCASSLEVVSYGYTFGSGTRLTVV.

The V and J genes are TRBV6-5 and TRBJ1-2, with a tentative D call TRBD1 (6 bases). Trimming removed 6 bases at V and 8 bases at J, with 13 bases between. This CDR3 has 12 amino acids. Germline assignment: CDR1 MNHEY and CDR2 SVGAGI. The CDR3 loop reads CASRQGSWGYTF. The CDR3 bases are TGTGCCAGCAGACAGGGATCGTGGGGCTACACCTTC.

A single count supports this clone. The rearrangement links TRBV6-5 to TRBJ1-1; TRBD1 is a possible D gene (5 bases). The germline CDR1 and CDR2 sequences are MNHEY and SVGAGI. Trimming took off 10 bases at V and 6 bases at J, with 24 bases between the two ends. There are 15 residues in the CDR3. CDR3 sequence: CATLPGRSTGAEAFF. The CDR3 DNA sequence: TGTGCCACCCTACCGGGACGCAGCACGGGGGCTGAAGCTTTCTTT.

This chain connects TRBV19 to TRBJ2-5; TRBD2 is a possible D gene (6 bases). The CDR3 covers 16 residues. Germline V gives CDR1 LNHDA, CDR2 SQIVND (reference sequence). Trimming pared 5 bases from V and 1 base from J, leaving 17 bases between. The CDR3 sequence: CASSARDSLTQETQYF. The DNA of the CDR3 is TGTGCCAGTAGTGCCCGGGACTCCCTAACCCAAGAGACCCAGTACTTC.

The V gene is TRBV5-4, the J gene TRBJ2-2, with 13 bases that match TRBD2. The germline V gene encodes CDR1 SGHNT and CDR2 YYREEE (reference sequence). There are 15 residues in the CDR3. The J segment lost 5 bases and the V segment lost 4 bases, leaving 2 bases of the junction unmatched. The CDR3 DNA reads as TGTGCCAGCAGCAAGACTAGCGGGGGGACCGGGGAGCTGTTTTTT. Its translation: CASSKTSGGTGELFF.

V and J are TRBV20-1 and TRBJ2-3; perhaps TRBD1 as D (5 bases). The CDR3 loop spans 11 amino acids. Trimming shortened V by 8 bases and J by 8 bases, and 14 bases separated the two germline ends. Germline CDR1 is DFQATT and CDR2 is SNEGSKA (reference sequence). CDR3: CSKTDPPTQYF. The CDR3 DNA is TGCAGTAAGACAGACCCTCCTACGCAGTATTTT.

The chain couples TRBV12-5 to TRBJ2-2, with D possibly matching TRBD1 (5 bases). CDR1 and CDR2 from the germline V gene are LGHNT and FRNRAP. The V end lost 1 base, the J end lost 6 bases, and 6 bases lay between the germline ends. This CDR3 region has 13 residues. The CDR3 loop is CASGLGQPGELFF. The CDR3 DNA sequence: TGTGCTAGTGGTTTGGGACAGCCCGGGGAGCTGTTTTTT.

The rearrangement uses TRBV15 and TRBJ1-4, with TRBD1 matching 10 bases. The J segment lost 3 bases and the V segment lost 1 base, leaving 2 bases of the junction unmatched. Germline V gene sequence: CDR1 LNHNV, CDR2 YYDKDF (reference sequence). The CDR3 has 16 residues. CDR3 coding DNA: TGTGCCACCAGCAGAGTTGGGACAGGGGCTAATGAAAAACTGTTTTTT. Residues: CATSRVGTGANEKLFF.

The CDR3 region has the DNA TGTGCCAGCAGCCGGGGGGTGGAAGATACGCAGTATTTT. This codes for CASSRGVEDTQYF. This chain links TRBV7-2 with TRBJ2-3; 7 bases line up with TRBD2. V lost 5 bases, J lost 5 bases, and 4 bases stayed unmatched. Germline V gives CDR1 SGHTA, CDR2 FQGNSA. The CDR3 has 13 amino acids.

To note about this clone: Other DNA sequences in the same sample also yield this CDR3. The rearrangement joins TRBV5-1 to TRBJ1-3; the D is unclear. V was clipped by 0 bases and J by 1 base, with 8 bases between them. The CDR3 is made up of 15 amino acids. Germline CDR1 is SGHRS and CDR2 is YFSETQ. The CDR3 sequence: CASSLVAGSGNTIYF. The CDR3, as DNA: TGCGCCAGCAGCTTGGTAGCGGGGTCTGGAAACACCATATATTTT.

This clone appeared a single time. The V call is TRBV7-9, the J call TRBJ1-4; 9 nucleotides line up with TRBD1. V lost 5 bases, J lost 7 bases, and 11 bases stayed unmatched. Germline values: CDR1 SEHNR, CDR2 FQNEAQ (reference sequence). The CDR3 length is 16 residues. This CDR3 reads CASSARLTGGGEKLFF. CDR3 coding DNA: TGTGCCAGCAGCGCTCGCTTAACAGGGGGCGGTGAAAAACTGTTTTTT.

The chain carries TRBV9 and TRBJ2-7, with 7 bases aligning to TRBD1. Unmatched junction bases numbered 9, after V lost 3 bases and J lost 3 bases. Germline CDR1 SGDLS, CDR2 YYNGEE. The CDR3 has 15 residues. The CDR3 coding sequence is TGTGCCAGCAGCGCAACAGGGGTATCATACTACGAGCAGTACTTC. It is translated as CASSATGVSYYEQYF. Looking up the rest from reference TRBV9 and TRBJ2-7 gives the full variable domain: DSGVTQTPKHLITATGQRVTLRCSPRSGDLSVYWYQQSLDQGLQFLIQYYNGEERAKGNILERFSAQQFPDLHSELNLSSLELGDSALYFCASSATGVSYYEQYFGPGTRLTVT.

The V and J genes are TRBV6-4 and TRBJ1-2; 7 bases agree with TRBD1. Germline V CDR1 and CDR2: MRHNA, SNTAGT. The ends lost 4 bases at V and 7 bases at J; junction bases unmatched: 9. The CDR3 extends over 14 amino acids. DNA of the CDR3: TGTGCCAGCAGTGCCAGCAGGGGGGCTGGTGGCTACACCTTC. The encoded protein is CASSASRGAGGYTF.

A single count supports this clone. The V and J genes are TRBV6-5 and TRBJ1-4; 9 bases align to TRBD1. The CDR3 has 13 amino acids. V was clipped by 8 bases and J by 2 bases; unmatched bases: 0. Germline CDR1 is MNHEY and CDR2 is SVGAGI. The CDR3: CASGTGTNEKLFF. CDR3 in DNA: TGTGCCAGCGGGACAGGGACTAATGAAAAACTGTTTTTT.

V and J are TRBV6-5 and TRBJ2-7; TRBD2 agrees at 11 bases. Per the germline V gene, CDR1 is MNHEY and CDR2 is SVGAGI. After removal of 6 bases from V and 6 bases from J, the junction contained 7 bases not matched to a gene. CDR3 length equals 14 residues. CDR3 sequence: CASSAGLAVPEQYF. CDR3 sequence (DNA): TGTGCCAGCAGCGCGGGACTAGCGGTTCCCGAGCAGTACTTC.

V gene TRBV5-6 combines with J gene TRBJ2-7, with a possible D match to TRBD1 (6 bases). CDR3 length: 14 amino acids. V was trimmed by 2 bases and J by 0 bases, leaving 9 bases between them. Per the germline V gene, CDR1 is SGHDT and CDR2 is YYEEEE. The CDR3 protein is CASSFTGSSYEQYF. The CDR3 DNA follows: TGTGCCAGCAGCTTTACAGGGAGCTCCTACGAGCAGTACTTC.

The chain links TRBV9 to TRBJ2-1; TRBD1 matches at 7 bases. Germline V gives CDR1 SGDLS, CDR2 YYNGEE. CDR3 length equals 15 residues. With V trimmed by 0 bases and J by 9 bases, 9 bases remained unmatched. The CDR3 region is CASSVAGTESSEQFF. Written as DNA, the CDR3 is TGTGCCAGCAGCGTAGCCGGGACAGAGTCTAGTGAGCAGTTCTTC.

V is TRBV3-1 (or the pseudogene TRBV3-2) and J is TRBJ2-3, with 10 bases aligning to TRBD1. The CDR3 sequence is 18 residues long. Germline lookup yields CDR1 LGHDT and CDR2 YNNKEL (reference sequence). V trimming: 4 bases; J trimming: 0 bases; junction bases outside the gene matches: 10. For the CDR3, the DNA is TGTGCCAGCAGCCGGTTTCCGGGACAGGGGATTAGCACAGATACGCAGTATTTT. Its translation: CASSRFPGQGISTDTQYF.

The CDR3 DNA reads TGTGCCAGCAGTTACGCTCCGACAAACGTTAACACTGAAGCTTTCTTT. Protein product: CASSYAPTNVNTEAFF. This chain joins TRBV6-2 or TRBV6-3 and TRBJ1-1, with D unresolved. V lost 2 bases to trimming and J lost 2 bases, with 15 bases between them. Germline CDR1 reads MNHEY; CDR2 reads SVGEGT. This CDR3 spans 16 amino acids.

The rearrangement uses TRBV11-2 and TRBJ2-3; a possible D gene is TRBD1 (5 bases). Trimming removed 0 bases from V and 0 bases from J, with 16 bases in between. Germline V lookup: CDR1 SGHAT, CDR2 FQNNGV. The CDR3 totals 18 residues. CDR3 bases: TGTGCCAGCAGCTTAGATTGGGGCAGGGCGTCTAGCACAGATACGCAGTATTTT. Translating it yields CASSLDWGRASSTDTQYF. Looking up the rest from reference TRBV11-2 and TRBJ2-3 gives the full variable domain: EAGVAQSPRYKIIEKRQSVAFWCNPISGHATLYWYQQILGQGPKLLIQFQNNGVVDDSQLPKDRFSAERLKGVDSTLKIQPAKLEDSAVYLCASSLDWGRASSTDTQYFGPGTRLTVL.

V gene TRBV5-1 combines with J gene TRBJ2-7, with D perhaps TRBD1 (6 bases). This CDR3 region has 14 residues. Trimming cost V 0 bases and J 2 bases, with 9 bases left between them. Germline loops: CDR1 SGHRS, CDR2 YFSETQ. CDR3 protein: CASSLGAGAYEQYF. CDR3 nucleotide sequence: TGCGCCAGCAGCTTGGGGGCAGGGGCCTACGAGCAGTACTTC.

In nucleotides, the CDR3 is TGTGCCAGCAGCCAAGATAGGGGGCACTACTATGGCTACACCTTC. Its protein product is CASSQDRGHYYGYTF. The chain links TRBV3-1 (or the pseudogene TRBV3-2) to TRBJ1-2, with 7 bases identical to TRBD1. Germline V gene lookup returns CDR1 LGHDT and CDR2 YNNKEL (reference sequence). The CDR3 sequence is 15 residues long. After removal of 0 bases from V and 3 bases from J, the junction contained 4 bases not matched to a gene.